These 20 T cell receptor beta chains share one sample of origin, sequenced in a study of T cell responses to AZD1222 COVID-19 vaccine. The table came from immunoSEQ multiplex PCR; TCRdb's copy has only in-frame clones and leaves some out. The sample has over 100,000 clones, 70% to 90% seen once. The source material was peripheral blood, sampled on day 0 of AZD1222 vaccination. These receptors all come from an adult in good health.

The rearrangement joins TRBV24-1 to TRBJ2-5, with D perhaps assigned TRBD1 or TRBD2 (5 bases each). CDR3 length: 16 amino acids. Germline V CDR1 and CDR2: KGHDR, SFDVKD. The V end lost 3 bases, the J end lost 7 bases, and 20 bases lay between the germline ends. Here the CDR3 DNA reads TGTGCCACCAGTGATGCCCGGGACCCAAAAGAGGGGACCCAGTACTTC. Translating gives CATSDARDPKEGTQYF.

The CDR3 DNA is TGTGCCAGCAGAGAGGGGGGCGAGGCGAACTATGGCTACACCTTC. It encodes CASREGGEANYGYTF. The gene calls are TRBV28 and TRBJ1-2; D is perhaps TRBD1 (6 bases). The CDR3 extends over 15 amino acids. Trimming took off 6 bases at V and 2 bases at J, with 16 bases between the two ends. Germline V gene lookup returns CDR1 MDHEN and CDR2 SYDVKM.

The chain employs TRBV5-5 and TRBJ1-6; 7 bases align to TRBD1. The germline V gene has CDR1 SGHKS and CDR2 YYEKEE (reference sequence). V gave up 5 bases and J gave up 7 bases; unmatched junction bases: 6. The CDR3 length is 14 residues. This CDR3 is CASRKTGANSPLHF. The DNA for the CDR3 is TGTGCCAGCAGGAAAACAGGGGCCAATTCACCCCTCCACTTT.

This chain links TRBV10-3 with TRBJ2-5; 9 bases are a match to TRBD1. Germline V CDR1 and CDR2: ENHRY, SYGVKD. The CDR3 totals 13 residues. Unmatched junction bases numbered 2, after V lost 4 bases and J lost 5 bases. The DNA of the CDR3 is TGTGCCATCAGTGGACAGGGGGATGAGACCCAGTACTTC. Protein product: CAISGQGDETQYF.

The chain is built from TRBV20-1 and TRBJ2-7, with D unclear. CDR1 and CDR2 (germline): DFQATT, SNEGSKA (reference sequence). The CDR3 length is 11 residues. V lost 1 base and J 3 bases, leaving 4 bases between the germline ends. For the CDR3, the DNA is TGCAGTGCTAGAGGGAGCTACGAGCAGTACTTC. It specifies CSARGSYEQYF.

This clone was seen once. The V gene is TRBV10-2, the J gene TRBJ1-3; no clear D gene. Germline values: CDR1 WSHSY, CDR2 SAAADI. V lost 8 bases, J lost 1 base, and 6 bases lay in between. The CDR3 loop spans 12 amino acids. The CDR3 protein is CASRVSGNTIYF. The CDR3 DNA is TGCGCCAGCCGTGTGTCTGGAAACACCATATATTTT.

In the case of this clone: Other DNA sequences in the same sample also yield this CDR3. The rearrangement uses TRBV27 and TRBJ2-1; no definite D call. CDR1 is MNHEY, CDR2 SMNVEV, per germline (reference sequence). The CDR3 covers 13 residues. The V and J ends lost 0 bases and 7 bases respectively, with 7 bases between them. This chain's CDR3 is CASSLSRRNEQFF. The CDR3 DNA follows: TGTGCCAGCAGTTTATCGAGGCGGAATGAGCAGTTCTTC.

The genes are TRBV24-1 and TRBJ1-2; the match to TRBD1 covers 7 bases. Germline loops: CDR1 KGHDR, CDR2 SFDVKD. The V gene end was trimmed by 3 bases and the J gene end by 1 base; junction bases not matched to a gene: 7. The length of the CDR3 is 16 residues. The CDR3 sequence is CATSDARTGLNYGYTF. DNA of the CDR3: TGTGCCACCAGTGATGCTCGGACAGGCCTTAACTATGGCTACACCTTC.

Comments on this clone: One end of the junction varies from germline; a read error may be responsible. The rearrangement joins TRBV30 to TRBJ1-4; TRBD1 aligns across 10 bases. The CDR3 loop spans 13 amino acids. Germline V gene sequence: CDR1 GTSNPN, CDR2 SVGIG (reference sequence). DNA for the CDR3: TGTGCCTGGAGTCCACCAGGGACAGGGGAAGGAGGTTTT. This encodes CAWSPPGTGEGGF.

The chain joins TRBV28 to TRBJ1-1; D may be TRBD1 (6 bases). CDR3 length equals 16 residues. Trimming stripped 2 bases from V and 0 bases from J, with 13 bases between. Germline V gene sequence: CDR1 MDHEN, CDR2 SYDVKM. The CDR3 sequence is CASSLATGNMNTEAFF. CDR3 coding DNA: TGTGCCAGCAGTTTAGCGACAGGTAACATGAACACTGAAGCTTTCTTT.

The chain combines TRBV4-3 with TRBJ2-3; 10 bases match TRBD1. The germline CDR1 and CDR2 sequences are LGHNA and YSLEER. With 4 bases clipped from V and 6 bases from J, the junction kept 13 bases outside the gene matches. This CDR3 has 17 amino acids. CDR3 bases: TGCGCCAGCAGCCGAGAATATCTGGGACAGGGGATTGATACGCAGTATTTT. It translates to CASSREYLGQGIDTQYF.

The chain joins TRBV10-3 to TRBJ1-2; D is unclear. The CDR3 loop spans 14 amino acids. From germline, CDR1 is ENHRY and CDR2 SYGVKD. V was cut by 2 bases and J by 4 bases, with 11 bases left in between. The CDR3 DNA is TGTGCCATCAGTGAGGGTGAGGGTGGCTATGGCTACACCTTC. It specifies CAISEGEGGYGYTF.

The V call is TRBV7-9, the J call TRBJ1-1; no reliable D call. The CDR3 has 13 residues. The V gene lost 4 bases and the J gene lost 1 base, with 7 bases spanning the gap. CDR1 is SEHNR and CDR2 is FQNEAQ in the germline V gene (reference sequence). CDR3 region: CASSSSANTEAFF. The CDR3 DNA reads TGTGCCAGCAGCTCGTCAGCGAACACTGAAGCTTTCTTT.

V gene TRBV5-1 combines with J gene TRBJ1-1; TRBD1 is a possible D gene (5 bases). Per the germline V gene, CDR1 is SGHRS and CDR2 is YFSETQ. V lost 0 bases and J lost 2, with 14 bases in between. This CDR3 region has 16 residues. CDR3 sequence (DNA): TGCGCCAGCAGCTTGGACCCGGCAGGGAGCAACACTGAAGCTTTCTTT. This sequence encodes CASSLDPAGSNTEAFF.

The rearrangement joins TRBV7-8 to TRBJ2-1; unclear D gene. V was shortened by 5 bases and J by 9 bases, with 20 bases between the two germline ends. CDR1 SGHVS and CDR2 FQNEAQ come from the germline V gene. The length of the CDR3 is 15 residues. This chain's CDR3 is CASSPLGNDIGEQFF. DNA for the CDR3: TGTGCCAGCAGCCCCTTGGGGAACGATATAGGTGAGCAGTTCTTC.

This chain connects TRBV4-3 to TRBJ2-2, with 10 bases that match TRBD1. Germline CDR1 reads LGHNA; CDR2 reads YSLEER. J was trimmed by 6 bases and V by 3 bases; bases with no gene match: 13. The CDR3 length is 18 residues. CDR3 nucleotides: TGCGCCAGCAGCCAGGGGCGCCGGACAGGGGGTATGGCCGGGGAGCTGTTTTTT. Protein product: CASSQGRRTGGMAGELFF.

The CDR3, as DNA: TGCAGCGTGCAACAGGGGACGATTAACTATGGCTACACCTTC. Amino acid sequence: CSVQQGTINYGYTF. The chain combines TRBV29-1 with TRBJ1-2, with 7 bases matching TRBD1. From germline, CDR1 is SQVTM and CDR2 ANQGSEA. There are 14 residues in the CDR3. J gave up 1 base and V 6 bases, and 8 bases lay outside the gene matches. The full variable domain, rest sourced from reference TRBV29-1 and TRBJ1-2, is SAVISQKPSRDICQRGTSLTIQCQVDSQVTMMFWYRQQPGQSLTLIATANQGSEATYESGFVIDKFPISRPNLTFSTLTVSNMSPEDSSIYLCSVQQGTINYGYTFGSGTRLTVV.

In DNA form, the CDR3 reads TGTGCTAGTGCCCCCTCGGGGGGCTATGGCTACACCTTC. Its protein product is CASAPSGGYGYTF. The genes are TRBV12-5 and TRBJ1-2, with D perhaps matching TRBD1 (5 bases). CDR1 and CDR2 (germline): LGHNT, FRNRAP. Trimming left V 7 bases short and J 4 bases short, with 13 bases between. The CDR3 spans 13 residues. Filled out from reference TRBV12-5 and TRBJ1-2, the complete variable domain reads DARVTQTPRHKVTEMGQEVTMRCQPILGHNTVFWYRQTMMQGLELLAYFRNRAPLDDSGMPKDRFSAEMPDATLATLKIQPSEPRDSAVYFCASAPSGGYGYTFGSGTRLTVV.

The V gene is TRBV5-5, the J gene TRBJ1-2; the D is unclear. The CDR3 has 15 amino acids. The V end lost 2 bases, the J end lost 4 bases, and 15 bases lay between the germline ends. Germline assignment: CDR1 SGHKS and CDR2 YYEKEE (reference sequence). The CDR3 here is CASSFGSLGPYGYTF. The CDR3 region has the DNA TGTGCCAGCAGCTTCGGGTCCCTGGGCCCCTATGGCTACACCTTC.

V is TRBV6-4 and J is TRBJ2-6; no reliable D call. Germline lookup yields CDR1 MRHNA and CDR2 SNTAGT. The CDR3 has 10 amino acids. V was clipped by 2 bases and J by 15 bases, with 5 bases between them. Here the CDR3 DNA reads TGTGCCAGCAGTGACGGGGACCTGACTTTC. Encoded protein: CASSDGDLTF.